This T cell receptor (beta chain) was sequenced in a study of tumor T cells in aggressive B-cell lymphoma. Clones were sequenced by immunoSEQ multiplex PCR, and TCRdb holds only the in-frame ones, with some missing. This table has 7,000 to 9,500 clones, about 88% appearing once. The CDR3 length is 13 residues. Germline lookup yields CDR1 ENHRY and CDR2 SYGVKD. V lost 4 bases, J lost 4 bases, and 10 bases lay in between. Source material: tumor tissue. The V gene is TRBV10-3, the J gene TRBJ1-1; no reliable D call. This clonotype was sampled from an adult with diffuse large B cell lymphoma. The CDR3 DNA is TGTGCCATCAGTGGGCTTGATCGCACTGAAGCTTTCTTT. Encoded protein: CAISGLDRTEAFF.